A selection of T cell receptor beta chains follows, all from one sample in a study of T-cell reconstitution after alpha-beta-depleted transplantation in children. TCRdb recomputed calls from the PCR reads with MiXCR, one row per CDR3 protein. In the table there are 550,000 to 600,000 distinct CDR3 sequences, under 25% of which are singletons. The sample consisted of PBMCs, mostly from graft donor cells, taken 360 days after TCRalphabeta/CD19-depleted stem cell transplant. These receptors all stem from a boy under three years old who had a stem cell transplant for acute myeloid leukemia, so the T cells may come from the graft donor. The CDR3 runs from the conserved cysteine through the conserved F or W. The D gene is left open where the match is weak. Some rows mark clone size as missing; the rest say once, few, many or name a class of expanded clone.

v_call	j_call	d_call	clone_size	cdr3_aa	cdr3_nt
TRBV20-1	TRBJ2-5	-	many	CSASLAAQETQYF	TGCAGTGCTAGCCTCGCGGCCCAAGAGACCCAGTACTTC
TRBV5-5	TRBJ2-5	-	-	CASSPPTGRHEETQYF	TGTGCCAGCAGCCCTCCGACGGGGCGGCATGAAGAGACCCAGTACTTC
TRBV7-2	TRBJ2-7	-	many	CASSPNVGGYEQYF	TGTGCCAGCAGCCCAAATGTGGGTGGGTACGAGCAGTACTTC
TRBV20-1	TRBJ2-1	-	many	CSANPHDNEQFF	TGCAGTGCTAATCCCCACGACAATGAGCAGTTCTTC
TRBV5-8	TRBJ2-1	TRBD1	-	CASSLSGQASRVQFF	TGTGCCAGCAGCTTATCGGGACAGGCCTCGCGTGTGCAGTTCTTC
TRBV20-1	TRBJ1-1	-	-	CSALGRVNTEAFF	TGCAGTGCCCTGGGCCGGGTAAACACTGAAGCTTTCTTT
TRBV5-6	TRBJ2-1	TRBD1	-	CASSLFYRQGSYNEQFF	TGTGCCAGCAGCTTGTTTTATAGACAGGGATCCTACAATGAGCAGTTCTTC
TRBV7-9	TRBJ2-5	TRBD1	many	CASSDWTGTETQYF	TGTGCCAGCAGCGATTGGACAGGGACAGAGACCCAGTACTTC
TRBV20-1	TRBJ1-5	-	-	CSAREEGNQPQHF	TGCAGTGCTAGAGAGGAGGGGAATCAGCCCCAGCATTTT
TRBV6-2/TRBV6-3	TRBJ2-1	-	once	CASTGWGPYNEQFF	TGTGCCAGCACCGGGTGGGGCCCTTACAATGAGCAGTTCTTC
TRBV13	TRBJ1-2	-	many	CASSPRDTPYGYTF	TGTGCCAGCAGCCCCCGGGACACTCCCTATGGCTACACCTTC
TRBV20-1	TRBJ2-1	-	few	CSARRETSYNEQFF	TGCAGTGCTAGAAGGGAAACATCCTACAATGAGCAGTTCTTC
TRBV15	TRBJ2-5	TRBD2	few	CATSRDLLAGEETQYF	TGTGCCACCAGCAGAGATCTCCTAGCGGGGGAGGAGACCCAGTACTTC
TRBV20-1	TRBJ1-1	-	few	CSATAGSTEAFF	TGCAGTGCTACGGCGGGGTCCACTGAAGCTTTCTTT
TRBV25-1	TRBJ2-7	-	many	CASSETGGSAYEQYF	TGTGCCAGCAGTGAAACGGGGGGCTCCGCCTACGAGCAGTACTTC
TRBV10-3	TRBJ2-3	-	-	CAISDPGRTTDTQYF	TGTGCCATCAGTGATCCGGGACGGACCACAGATACGCAGTATTTT
TRBV6-2/TRBV6-3	TRBJ2-3	TRBD2	many	CASSSPTSGHTDTQYF	TGTGCCAGCAGTTCTCCTACTAGCGGCCACACAGATACGCAGTATTTT
TRBV28	TRBJ2-1	TRBD2	few	CASQLARNEQFF	TGTGCCAGCCAACTAGCGCGCAATGAGCAGTTCTTC
TRBV10-3	TRBJ2-1	-	-	CATSDRKAIRGDEQFF	TGTGCCACCTCCGATCGGAAAGCGATACGGGGCGATGAGCAGTTCTTC
TRBV29-1	TRBJ1-1	-	-	CSVTGYGDTEAFF	TGCAGCGTAACAGGGTACGGAGACACTGAAGCTTTCTTT
TRBV6-5	TRBJ1-5	TRBD1	few	CASSPGTGNSNQPQHF	TGTGCCAGCAGCCCTGGGACAGGTAATAGCAATCAGCCCCAGCATTTT
TRBV12-5	TRBJ2-2	-	-	CASGFGGGNTGELFF	TGTGCTAGTGGTTTCGGGGGTGGGAACACCGGGGAGCTGTTTTTT
TRBV7-3	TRBJ1-1	TRBD1	few	CASSLTGGDTEAFF	TGTGCCAGCAGCTTGACAGGGGGCGACACTGAAGCTTTCTTT
TRBV5-1	TRBJ2-7	TRBD1	many	CASSLVRTGAYEQYF	TGCGCCAGCAGCTTGGTCCGGACAGGGGCCTACGAGCAGTACTTC
TRBV20-1	TRBJ2-1	TRBD1	few	CSAWDRADNEQFF	TGCAGTGCTTGGGACAGGGCAGACAATGAGCAGTTCTTC
TRBV12-3/TRBV12-4	TRBJ2-3	-	-	CTLSLPQITTRHKSDTQYF	TGTACCCTCAGTCTCCCTCAAATTACTACAAGACATAAATCAGATACGCAGTATTTT
TRBV4-1	TRBJ2-1	-	few	CASSRSENNEQFF	TGCGCCAGCAGCCGGAGTGAGAACAATGAGCAGTTCTTC
TRBV13	TRBJ2-1	TRBD1	many	CASSLGQGGGEQFF	TGTGCCAGCAGCTTAGGACAGGGGGGCGGTGAGCAGTTCTTC
TRBV5-8	TRBJ2-1	TRBD1	-	CASSWDRERAGNEQFF	TGTGCCAGCAGCTGGGACAGGGAACGAGCAGGCAATGAGCAGTTCTTC
TRBV29-1	TRBJ2-1	-	-	CSVVGWTASYNEQFF	TGCAGCGTTGTAGGGTGGACAGCCTCCTACAATGAGCAGTTCTTC
TRBV11-2	TRBJ2-3	TRBD1	few	CASSLRGTALNTQYF	TGTGCCAGCAGCTTAAGGGGGACAGCCCTAAATACGCAGTATTTT
TRBV6-5	TRBJ2-7	TRBD2	-	CASSYGVLAGAIPYEQYF	TGTGCCAGCAGTTACGGGGTACTAGCGGGGGCGATCCCTTACGAGCAGTACTTC
TRBV20-1	TRBJ2-1	TRBD1	many	CSARDRAYNEQFF	TGCAGTGCCCGGGACAGGGCCTACAATGAGCAGTTCTTC
TRBV27	TRBJ2-7	TRBD1	-	CASSLTGGLNEQYF	TGTGCCAGCAGTTTGACAGGGGGTCTGAACGAGCAGTACTTC
TRBV28	TRBJ1-1	-	many	CASSLWGSRNTEAFF	TGTGCCAGCAGTTTATGGGGGTCACGCAACACTGAAGCTTTCTTT
TRBV20-1	TRBJ2-1	-	few	CSARDSWGSSYNEQFF	TGCAGTGCTAGAGATAGTTGGGGGAGCTCCTACAATGAGCAGTTCTTC
TRBV20-1	TRBJ1-4	TRBD1	few	CSARTGDEKLFF	TGCAGTGCTAGGACAGGGGACGAAAAACTGTTTTTT
TRBV29-1	TRBJ1-2	TRBD1	-	CSVEDGDRPFYGYTF	TGCAGCGTTGAAGATGGGGACAGGCCCTTCTATGGCTACACCTTC
TRBV7-2	TRBJ2-5	-	-	CASTPGGGFAQYF	TGTGCCAGCACCCCGGGCGGGGGCTTCGCCCAGTACTTC
TRBV21-1	TRBJ2-7	-	few	CASKQDVRAEHSFDYEQYF	TGTGCCAGCAAGCAGGATGTCCGGGCAGAACATTCTTTCGACTACGAGCAGTACTTC
TRBV27	TRBJ2-1	-	-	CASRMPRGNEQFF	TGTGCCAGCAGGATGCCCAGGGGAAATGAGCAGTTCTTC
TRBV15	TRBJ2-1	-	many	CATSRPQGENEQFF	TGTGCCACCAGCAGACCGCAGGGTGAAAATGAGCAGTTCTTC
TRBV5-5	TRBJ2-1	TRBD1	-	CASSLEGRGYVGNEQFF	TGTGCCAGCAGCTTGGAGGGCAGGGGGTATGTCGGGAATGAGCAGTTCTTC
TRBV12-3/TRBV12-4	TRBJ2-2	-	few	CASPLGATGELFF	TGTGCCAGCCCATTAGGGGCTACCGGGGAGCTGTTTTTT
TRBV7-2	TRBJ2-5	-	few	CASSAWSRSQETQYF	TGTGCCAGCAGCGCTTGGAGCAGGAGTCAAGAGACCCAGTACTTC
TRBV28	TRBJ2-2	-	many	CAEGRNTGELFF	TGCGCGGAGGGGCGAAACACCGGGGAGCTGTTTTTT
TRBV29-1	TRBJ2-2	-	-	CSVDGLFF	TGCAGCGTTGATGGGCTGTTTTTT
TRBV9	TRBJ2-3	-	few	CASSVGDRTSTDTQYF	TGTGCCAGCAGCGTAGGAGACAGGACTAGCACAGATACGCAGTATTTT
TRBV29-1	TRBJ2-5	-	many	CSVEGGGQFGQETQYF	TGCAGCGTTGAAGGGGGGGGACAGTTTGGCCAAGAGACCCAGTACTTC
TRBV20-1	TRBJ2-1	-	few	CSAPMRRQGSYNEQFF	TGCAGTGCCCCGATGCGCAGACAAGGTTCCTACAATGAGCAGTTCTTC
TRBV5-1	TRBJ1-1	-	-	CASSPEQEMNTEAFF	TGCGCCAGCAGCCCGGAACAGGAAATGAACACTGAAGCTTTCTTT
TRBV29-1	TRBJ2-3	-	many	CSVEGPGAGGPVDTQYF	TGCAGCGTTGAAGGGCCGGGGGCAGGGGGGCCCGTAGATACGCAGTATTTT
TRBV4-2	TRBJ2-5	TRBD2	few	CASSQDPAGGRGETQYF	TGTGCCAGCAGCCAAGACCCAGCGGGGGGGCGAGGAGAGACCCAGTACTTC